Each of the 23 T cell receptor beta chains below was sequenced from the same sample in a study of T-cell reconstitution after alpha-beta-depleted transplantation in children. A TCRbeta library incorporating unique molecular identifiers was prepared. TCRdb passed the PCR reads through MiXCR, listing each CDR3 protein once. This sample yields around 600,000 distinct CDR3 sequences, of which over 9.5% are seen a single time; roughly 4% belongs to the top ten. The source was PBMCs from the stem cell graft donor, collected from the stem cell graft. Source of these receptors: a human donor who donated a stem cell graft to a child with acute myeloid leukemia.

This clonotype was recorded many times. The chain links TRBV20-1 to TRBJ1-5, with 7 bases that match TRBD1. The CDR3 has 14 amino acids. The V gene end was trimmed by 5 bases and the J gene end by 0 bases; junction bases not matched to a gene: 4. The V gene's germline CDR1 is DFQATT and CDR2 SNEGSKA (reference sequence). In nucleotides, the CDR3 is TGCAGTGCTCCGACAGGGAATAGCAATCAGCCCCAGCATTTT. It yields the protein CSAPTGNSNQPQHF.

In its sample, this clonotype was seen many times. CDR3 sequence: CSAAKGGGTEAFF. The CDR3 DNA reads TGCAGTGCCGCCAAGGGGGGCGGAACTGAAGCTTTCTTT. This sequence joins TRBV20-1 and TRBJ1-1; tentatively, D is TRBD1 (6 bases). CDR3 size: 13 residues. Looked up from germline, CDR1 is DFQATT and CDR2 is SNEGSKA (reference sequence). The V gene lost 6 bases and the J gene lost 5 bases, with 16 bases spanning the gap.

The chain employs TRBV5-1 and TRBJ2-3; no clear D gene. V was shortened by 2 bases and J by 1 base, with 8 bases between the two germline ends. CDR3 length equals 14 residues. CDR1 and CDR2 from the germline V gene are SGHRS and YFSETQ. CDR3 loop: CASSFGPGTDTQYF. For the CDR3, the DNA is TGCGCCAGCAGCTTTGGACCGGGCACAGATACGCAGTATTTT.

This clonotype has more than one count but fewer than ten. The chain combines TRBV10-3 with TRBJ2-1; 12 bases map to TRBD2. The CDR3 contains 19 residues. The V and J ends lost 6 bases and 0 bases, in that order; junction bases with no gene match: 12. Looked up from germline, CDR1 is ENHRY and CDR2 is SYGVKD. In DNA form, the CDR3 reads TGTGCCATCAGGGAAACCGGGACTAGCGGGCCGAGCTCCTACAATGAGCAGTTCTTC. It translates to CAIRETGTSGPSSYNEQFF.

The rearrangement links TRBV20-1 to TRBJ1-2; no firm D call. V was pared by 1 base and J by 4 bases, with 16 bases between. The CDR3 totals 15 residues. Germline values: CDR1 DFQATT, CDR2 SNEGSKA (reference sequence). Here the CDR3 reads CSARVEAGPIYGYTF. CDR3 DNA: TGCAGTGCTAGAGTAGAGGCAGGCCCAATCTATGGCTACACCTTC.

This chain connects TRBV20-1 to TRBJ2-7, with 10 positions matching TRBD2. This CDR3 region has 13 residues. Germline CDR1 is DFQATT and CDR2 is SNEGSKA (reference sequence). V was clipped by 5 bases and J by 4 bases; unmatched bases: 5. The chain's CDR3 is CSACGTSVYEQYF. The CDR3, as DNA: TGCAGTGCTTGCGGGACTAGCGTATACGAGCAGTACTTC.

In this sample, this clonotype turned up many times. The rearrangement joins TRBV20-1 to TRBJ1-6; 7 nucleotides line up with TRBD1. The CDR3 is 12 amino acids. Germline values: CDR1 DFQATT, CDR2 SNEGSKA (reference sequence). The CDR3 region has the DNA TGCGGGGGGGGACAGACAAATTCACCCCTCCACTTT. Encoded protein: CGGGQTNSPLHF.

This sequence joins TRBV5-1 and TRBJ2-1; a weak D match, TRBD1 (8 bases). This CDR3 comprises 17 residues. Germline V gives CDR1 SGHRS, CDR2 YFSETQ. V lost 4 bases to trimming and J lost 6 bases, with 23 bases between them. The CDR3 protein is CASSTGGQVLTGNEQFF. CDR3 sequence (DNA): TGCGCCAGCAGCACGGGGGGACAGGTCCTCACGGGCAATGAGCAGTTCTTC. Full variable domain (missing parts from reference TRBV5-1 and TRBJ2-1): KAGVTQTPRYLIKTRGQQVTLSCSPISGHRSVSWYQQTPGQGLQFLFEYFSETQRNKGNFPGRFSGRQFSNSRSEMNVSTLELGDSALYLCASSTGGQVLTGNEQFFGPGTRLTVL.

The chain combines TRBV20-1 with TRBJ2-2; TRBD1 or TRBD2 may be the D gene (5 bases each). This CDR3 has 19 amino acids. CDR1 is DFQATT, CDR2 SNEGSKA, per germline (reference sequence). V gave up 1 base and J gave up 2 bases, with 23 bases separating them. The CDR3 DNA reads TGCAGTGCTAGAGGGGCTCGGGGCAGGGCCCTTTCTAACACCGGGGAGCTGTTTTTT. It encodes CSARGARGRALSNTGELFF.

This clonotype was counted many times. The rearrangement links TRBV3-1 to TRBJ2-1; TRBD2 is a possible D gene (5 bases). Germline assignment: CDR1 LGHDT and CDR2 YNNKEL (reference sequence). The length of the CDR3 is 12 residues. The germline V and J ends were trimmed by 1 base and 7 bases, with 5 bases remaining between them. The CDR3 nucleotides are TGTGCCAGCAGCCAAGCGGGGAATGAGCAGTTCTTC. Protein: CASSQAGNEQFF.

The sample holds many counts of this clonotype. The CDR3 spells CASSRLALTGEQYF. The DNA of the CDR3 is TGTGCCAGCAGTAGGCTAGCGTTAACGGGAGAGCAGTACTTC. The chain joins TRBV6-1 to TRBJ2-7; the D gene is possibly TRBD2 (6 bases). Germline V lookup: CDR1 MNHNS, CDR2 SASEGT. The CDR3 loop spans 14 amino acids. V was pared by 5 bases and J by 7 bases, with 18 bases between.

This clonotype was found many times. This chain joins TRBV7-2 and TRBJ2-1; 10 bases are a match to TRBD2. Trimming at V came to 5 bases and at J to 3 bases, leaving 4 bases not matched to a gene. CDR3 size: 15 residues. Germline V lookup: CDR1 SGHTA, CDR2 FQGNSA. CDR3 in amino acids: CASSPGTSDYNEQFF. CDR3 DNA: TGTGCCAGCAGCCCCGGGACTAGCGACTACAATGAGCAGTTCTTC.

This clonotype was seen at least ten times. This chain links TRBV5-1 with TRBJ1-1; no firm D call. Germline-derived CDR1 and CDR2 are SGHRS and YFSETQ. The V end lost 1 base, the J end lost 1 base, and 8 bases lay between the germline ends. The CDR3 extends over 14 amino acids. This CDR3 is CASSLRRENTEAFF. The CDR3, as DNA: TGCGCCAGCAGCTTGCGCAGAGAGAACACTGAAGCTTTCTTT. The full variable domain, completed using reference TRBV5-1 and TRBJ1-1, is KAGVTQTPRYLIKTRGQQVTLSCSPISGHRSVSWYQQTPGQGLQFLFEYFSETQRNKGNFPGRFSGRQFSNSRSEMNVSTLELGDSALYLCASSLRRENTEAFFGQGTRLTVV.

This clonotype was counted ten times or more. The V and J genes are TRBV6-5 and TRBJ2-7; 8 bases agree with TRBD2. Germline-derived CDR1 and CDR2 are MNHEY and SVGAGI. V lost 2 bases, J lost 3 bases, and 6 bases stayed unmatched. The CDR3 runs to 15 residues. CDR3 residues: CASSYSSGNFYEQYF. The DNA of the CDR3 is TGTGCCAGCAGTTACAGTAGCGGGAACTTCTACGAGCAGTACTTC.

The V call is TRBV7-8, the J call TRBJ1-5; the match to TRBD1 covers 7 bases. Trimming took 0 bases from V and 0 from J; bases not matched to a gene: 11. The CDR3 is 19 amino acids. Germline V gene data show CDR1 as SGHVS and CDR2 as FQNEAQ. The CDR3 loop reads CASSLASRQGYYSNQPQHF. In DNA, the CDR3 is TGTGCCAGCAGCTTAGCTTCCCGACAGGGATATTATAGCAATCAGCCCCAGCATTTT. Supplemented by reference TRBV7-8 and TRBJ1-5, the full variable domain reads GAGVSQSPRYKVAKRGQDVALRCDPISGHVSLFWYQQALGQGPEFLTYFQNEAQLDKSGLPSDRFFAERPEGSVSTLKIQRTQQEDSAVYLCASSLASRQGYYSNQPQHFGDGTRLSIL.

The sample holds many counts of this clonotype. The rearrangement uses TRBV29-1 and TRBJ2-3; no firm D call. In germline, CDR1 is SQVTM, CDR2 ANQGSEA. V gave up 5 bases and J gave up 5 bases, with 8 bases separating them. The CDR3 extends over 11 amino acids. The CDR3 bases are TGCAGCGTTTTACACGGAGATACGCAGTATTTT. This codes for CSVLHGDTQYF.

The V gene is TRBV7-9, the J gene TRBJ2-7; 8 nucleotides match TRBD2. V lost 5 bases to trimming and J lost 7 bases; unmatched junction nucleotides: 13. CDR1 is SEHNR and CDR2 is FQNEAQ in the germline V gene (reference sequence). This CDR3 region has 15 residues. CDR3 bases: TGTGCCAGCAGCCCGGGGGGGTTTTCTGCGACGGAGCAGTACTTC. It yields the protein CASSPGGFSATEQYF.

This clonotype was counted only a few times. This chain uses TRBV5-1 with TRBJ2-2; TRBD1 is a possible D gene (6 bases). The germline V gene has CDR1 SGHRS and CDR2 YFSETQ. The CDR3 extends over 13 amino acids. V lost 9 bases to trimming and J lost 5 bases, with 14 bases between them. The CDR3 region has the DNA TGCGCCACAGACCTAGGGACAACCGGGGAGCTGTTTTTT. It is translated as CATDLGTTGELFF.

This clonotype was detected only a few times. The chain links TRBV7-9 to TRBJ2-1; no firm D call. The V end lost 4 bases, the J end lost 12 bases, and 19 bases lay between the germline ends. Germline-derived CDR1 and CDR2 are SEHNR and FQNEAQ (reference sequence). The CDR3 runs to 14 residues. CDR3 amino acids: CASSSDDTNVGQFF. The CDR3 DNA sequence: TGTGCCAGCAGCTCCGATGACACCAATGTAGGGCAGTTCTTC.

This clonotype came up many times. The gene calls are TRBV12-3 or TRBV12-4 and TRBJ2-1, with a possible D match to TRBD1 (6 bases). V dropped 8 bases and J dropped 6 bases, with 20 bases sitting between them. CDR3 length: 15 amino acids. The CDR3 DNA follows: TGTGCCAGCCTACAGGGTACCGCCCTCGGCAATGAGCAGTTCTTC. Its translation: CASLQGTALGNEQFF.

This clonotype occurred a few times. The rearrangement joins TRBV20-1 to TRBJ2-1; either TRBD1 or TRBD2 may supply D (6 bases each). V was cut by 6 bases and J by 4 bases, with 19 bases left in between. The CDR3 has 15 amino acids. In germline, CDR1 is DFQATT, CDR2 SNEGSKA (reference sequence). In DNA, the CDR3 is TGCAGTGCGGACCCCGGGAGAGGGGGGTACAATGAGCAGTTCTTC. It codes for CSADPGRGGYNEQFF.

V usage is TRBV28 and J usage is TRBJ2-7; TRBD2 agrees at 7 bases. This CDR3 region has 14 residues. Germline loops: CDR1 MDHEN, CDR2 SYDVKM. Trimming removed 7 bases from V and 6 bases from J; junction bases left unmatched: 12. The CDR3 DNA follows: TGTGCCAGCACCCTAAAGGGCGGGAGCGGCGAGCAGTACTTC. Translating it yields CASTLKGGSGEQYF.

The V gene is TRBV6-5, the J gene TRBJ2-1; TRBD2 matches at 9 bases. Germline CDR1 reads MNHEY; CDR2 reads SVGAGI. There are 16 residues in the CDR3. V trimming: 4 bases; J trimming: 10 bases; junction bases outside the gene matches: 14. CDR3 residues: CASSFRTGGAGGEQFF. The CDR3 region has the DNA TGTGCCAGCAGTTTCCGGACAGGCGGAGCGGGGGGCGAGCAGTTCTTC.